Presented here are 31 T cell receptor beta chains from one specimen sequenced in a study of blood T cells in healthy people across ages. Alongside a J-beta primer mix, a sample-barcoded 5' primer served in a second PCR lasting 7 to 11 cycles. MiXCR, applied by TCRdb to the 5' RACE reads, yields one record per CDR3 protein. Counted here are 800,000 to 950,000 distinct CDR3 sequences, approximately 35% occurring once; the ten biggest clones make up 10% to 15%. Material: blood. The receptors were sampled from a man younger than 35 in good health.

This clonotype has ten or more counts. The chain is built from TRBV6-2 or TRBV6-3 and TRBJ2-5, with D unclear. The CDR3 covers 14 residues. CDR1 is MNHEY, CDR2 SVGEGT, per germline. Trimming cost V 2 bases and J 3 bases, with 10 bases left between them. The CDR3 sequence is CASSYGDTKETQYF. Written as DNA, the CDR3 is TGTGCCAGCAGTTACGGCGACACCAAAGAGACCCAGTACTTC.

The V call is TRBV20-1, the J call TRBJ1-2; D gene unclear. This CDR3 has 13 residues. V was shortened by 2 bases and J by 0 bases, with 7 bases between the two germline ends. Germline CDR1 reads DFQATT; CDR2 reads SNEGSKA (reference sequence). CDR3 sequence reads: CSARRIANYGYTF. CDR3 nucleotide sequence: TGCAGTGCTAGACGGATAGCTAACTATGGCTACACCTTC.

The chain carries TRBV15 and TRBJ2-2, with D tentatively TRBD1 or TRBD2 (5 bases each). Trimming cost V 5 bases and J 4 bases, with 11 bases left between them. CDR3 size: 14 residues. Germline CDR1 reads LNHNV; CDR2 reads YYDKDF (reference sequence). This CDR3 reads CATSGRGVTGELFF. Here the CDR3 DNA reads TGTGCCACCAGCGGCAGAGGGGTCACCGGGGAGCTGTTTTTT.

There are many counts of this clonotype. This chain connects TRBV12-3 or TRBV12-4 to TRBJ2-7; 9 bases align to TRBD1. CDR3 size: 13 residues. The V gene end was trimmed by 7 bases and the J gene end by 3 bases; junction bases not matched to a gene: 4. Here the CDR3 reads CASTTDRGYEQYF. The CDR3, as DNA: TGTGCCAGCACCACGGACAGGGGCTACGAGCAGTACTTC.

This chain uses TRBV4-2 with TRBJ2-1; the match to TRBD2 covers 8 bases. V was clipped by 2 bases and J by 3 bases; unmatched bases: 3. CDR3 length: 15 residues. CDR1 and CDR2 from the germline V gene are LGHNA and YNFKEQ. The CDR3 is CASSQISGSYNEQFF. DNA for the CDR3: TGTGCCAGCAGCCAAATCAGCGGGAGCTACAATGAGCAGTTCTTC.

This clonotype was observed a few times. This chain joins TRBV5-1 and TRBJ1-6; D may be TRBD1 (5 bases). The CDR3 has 16 amino acids. Germline values: CDR1 SGHRS, CDR2 YFSETQ. V lost 0 bases, J lost 7 bases, and 14 bases lay in between. The CDR3 DNA is TGCGCCAGCAGCTTGGCCGTGGGGCAGGGAAATTCACCCCTCCACTTT. Its translation: CASSLAVGQGNSPLHF. The whole variable domain, filled in from reference TRBV5-1 and TRBJ1-6, reads KAGVTQTPRYLIKTRGQQVTLSCSPISGHRSVSWYQQTPGQGLQFLFEYFSETQRNKGNFPGRFSGRQFSNSRSEMNVSTLELGDSALYLCASSLAVGQGNSPLHFGNGTRLTVT.

The chain carries TRBV29-1 and TRBJ2-3; D unresolved. Germline lookup yields CDR1 SQVTM and CDR2 ANQGSEA. The CDR3 covers 13 residues. Trimming stripped 3 bases from V and 7 bases from J, with 14 bases between. CDR3 DNA: TGCAGCGTTGAGCTCGTAGGGTTCAATACGCAGTATTTT. It yields the protein CSVELVGFNTQYF.

This clonotype has more than one count but fewer than ten. The chain recombines TRBV20-1 with TRBJ2-1; TRBD1 matches at 8 bases. CDR3 size: 15 residues. Losses at the gene ends were 5 bases for V and 0 bases for J; bases not matched to a gene: 6. Germline V gives CDR1 DFQATT, CDR2 SNEGSKA (reference sequence). CDR3 coding DNA: TGCAGTGCTGCGACAGGGGCTATCTCCTACAATGAGCAGTTCTTC. Its translation: CSAATGAISYNEQFF.

This clonotype was seen many times. The chain employs TRBV12-3 or TRBV12-4 and TRBJ2-1; 8 bases map to TRBD2. Trimming took 5 bases from V and 2 from J; bases not matched to a gene: 2. The CDR3 has 14 residues. CDR3 nucleotides: TGTGCCAGCAGTCTTAGCGGGGCCTACAATGAGCAGTTCTTC. It codes for CASSLSGAYNEQFF.

The rearrangement links TRBV14 to TRBJ1-6; 9 bases map to TRBD1. The ends lost 4 bases at V and 9 bases at J; junction bases unmatched: 10. The CDR3 length is 16 residues. Germline lookup yields CDR1 SGHDN and CDR2 FVKESK. The CDR3 DNA is TGTGCCAGCAGCCTCAATTTCGGGACAGGGTCTTCACCCCTCCACTTT. Translated, it gives CASSLNFGTGSSPLHF. Combining the CDR3 with reference TRBV14 and TRBJ1-6 gives the whole variable domain EAGVTQFPSHSVIEKGQTVTLRCDPISGHDNLYWYRRVMGKEIKFLLHFVKESKQDESGMPNNRFLAERTGGTYSTLKVQPAELEDSGVYFCASSLNFGTGSSPLHFGNGTRLTVT.

The chain combines TRBV6-5 with TRBJ2-1; a possible D gene is TRBD2 (5 bases). The germline V gene has CDR1 MNHEY and CDR2 SVGAGI. The ends were cut back, 8 bases at V and 7 bases at J, with 9 bases in the middle. The CDR3 consists of 11 residues. CDR3 region: CASRRGNEQFF. The CDR3, as DNA: TGTGCCAGCCGGAGAGGGAATGAGCAGTTCTTC.

The chain carries TRBV19 and TRBJ1-1; D remains ambiguous. Germline CDR1 is LNHDA and CDR2 is SQIVND (reference sequence). The CDR3 sequence is 16 residues long. Trimming shortened V by 3 bases and J by 1 base, and 15 bases separated the two germline ends. In DNA form, the CDR3 reads TGTGCCAGTAGTATCAGCTTGTTGGTCGCGAACACTGAAGCTTTCTTT. It translates to CASSISLLVANTEAFF.

The chain carries TRBV7-2 and TRBJ2-3; the D is unclear. The length of the CDR3 is 13 residues. Germline lookup yields CDR1 SGHTA and CDR2 FQGNSA. The V and J ends lost 8 bases and 3 bases respectively, with 12 bases between them. CDR3 coding DNA: TGTGCCAGCTACGACACCGAGACAGATACGCAGTATTTT. Protein: CASYDTETDTQYF.

The chain combines TRBV6-2 or TRBV6-3 with TRBJ1-1; 7 nucleotides agree with TRBD1. Per the germline V gene, CDR1 is MNHEY and CDR2 is SVGEGT. CDR3 length equals 21 residues. Unmatched junction bases numbered 24, after V lost 5 bases and J lost 0 bases. The CDR3 DNA reads as TGTGCCAGCAGTCAAAGGGTCGTACGTATGGGGACAGTCCAAATGAACACTGAAGCTTTCTTT. It encodes CASSQRVVRMGTVQMNTEAFF.

This chain links TRBV9 with TRBJ2-1; the D gene is possibly TRBD2 (5 bases). TRBJ2-7 matches the DNA end more closely, so the J call is doubtful. This CDR3 has 14 amino acids. Germline values: CDR1 SGDLS, CDR2 YYNGEE. Written as DNA, the CDR3 is TGTGCCAGCAGCGTAGACCGAGGGTACAATGAGCAGTACTTC. The encoded protein is CASSVDRGYNEQYF.

This clonotype was counted many times. The chain employs TRBV4-2 and TRBJ1-2; possible D gene TRBD1, 5 bases. V lost 1 base to trimming and J lost 8 bases, with 11 bases between them. This CDR3 comprises 13 residues. Germline V gene sequence: CDR1 LGHNA, CDR2 YNFKEQ. The CDR3 region has the DNA TGTGCCAGCAGCCAAGGGGAAGGGGTCGGCTACACCTTC. It is translated as CASSQGEGVGYTF.

This chain uses TRBV7-2 with TRBJ1-1; D is unresolved. The length of the CDR3 is 13 residues. The germline V and J ends were trimmed by 9 bases and 0 bases, with 11 bases remaining between them. Germline V gives CDR1 SGHTA, CDR2 FQGNSA. For the CDR3, the DNA is TGTGCCAGTCTACAGTTTATGAACACTGAAGCTTTCTTT. It specifies CASLQFMNTEAFF.

Details on this clonotype: A single base separates this from a much larger clone, so it may be a read error. This chain connects TRBV20-1 to TRBJ1-2, with 8 bases aligning to TRBD1. Germline assignment: CDR1 DFQATT and CDR2 SNEGSKA (reference sequence). This CDR3 region has 14 residues. Written as DNA, the CDR3 is TGCAGTGCTAGAGAGACCAGGGGGCCGAGCGGCTACGCCTTC. Translated: CSARETRGPSGYAF.

This clonotype was seen repeatedly, ten times or more. The V call is TRBV7-6, the J call TRBJ2-1; no reliable D call. The germline V gene has CDR1 SGHVS and CDR2 FNYEAQ. Trimming took 4 bases from V and 2 from J, leaving 18 bases between them. The CDR3 is 17 amino acids. In nucleotides, the CDR3 is TGTGCCAGCAGCTCCCCGGCGGAACTTAGGACCTACAATGAGCAGTTCTTC. Translating gives CASSSPAELRTYNEQFF.

To note about this clonotype: Relative to the germline gene, one junction end is altered; a read error may explain this. The rearrangement links TRBV3-1 to TRBJ1-1, with TRBD1 matching 7 bases. This CDR3 is 14 amino acids long. CDR1 and CDR2 (germline): LGHDT, YNNKEL (reference sequence). The CDR3: CASIQETGRGGAFF. The DNA of the CDR3 is TGTGCCAGCATCCAAGAGACAGGGCGGGGAGGAGCTTTCTTT. The whole variable domain, filled in from reference TRBV3-1 and TRBJ1-1, reads DTAVSQTPKYLVTQMGNDKSIKCEQNLGHDTMYWYKQDSKKFLKIMFSYNNKELIINETVPNRFSPKSPDKAHLNLHINSLELGDSAVYFCASIQETGRGGAFFGQGTRLTVV.

A few counts support this clonotype. One base away lies a much larger clone, so this may be a sequencing read error. V and J are TRBV5-1 and TRBJ2-7; weak D call: TRBD2 (6 bases). The germline V gene encodes CDR1 SGHRS and CDR2 YFSETQ. Trimming took 4 bases from V and 3 from J, leaving 14 bases between them. The CDR3 length is 14 residues. The CDR3 DNA follows: TGCGCCAGCAGCGTGGAGGGCCTTGTCTACGAGCAGTACTTC. Translated, it gives CASSVEGLVYEQYF. Looking up the rest from reference TRBV5-1 and TRBJ2-7 gives the full variable domain: KAGVTQTPRYLIKTRGQQVTLSCSPISGHRSVSWYQQTPGQGLQFLFEYFSETQRNKGNFPGRFSGRQFSNSRSEMNVSTLELGDSALYLCASSVEGLVYEQYFGPGTRLTVT.

This clonotype was detected ten times or more. The rearrangement joins TRBV12-3 or TRBV12-4 to TRBJ2-3, with 7 bases fitting TRBD2. This CDR3 contains 13 residues. The J segment lost 2 bases and the V segment lost 9 bases, leaving 5 bases of the junction unmatched. CDR3 in DNA: TGTGCCAGTGGGGGGGATAACACAGATACGCAGTATTTT. It yields the protein CASGGDNTDTQYF.

Remarks on this clonotype: A much larger clonotype is one base distant, so this may be a read error. This chain connects TRBV6-5 to TRBJ1-2; TRBD1 matches at 9 bases. CDR1 is MNHEY and CDR2 is SVGAGI in the germline V gene. CDR3 size: 14 residues. V lost 5 bases to trimming and J lost 4 bases; unmatched junction nucleotides: 5. The CDR3 loop reads CASSRTGEAYGYTF. For the CDR3, the DNA is TGTGCCAGCAGTCGGACAGGGGAAGCCTATGGCTACACCTTC.

The chain links TRBV3-1 to TRBJ2-5; D possibly corresponds to TRBD2 (6 bases). Germline loops: CDR1 LGHDT, CDR2 YNNKEL (reference sequence). The CDR3 consists of 16 residues. The V gene lost 0 bases and the J gene lost 11 bases, with 22 bases spanning the gap. Here the CDR3 reads CASSQDRLASYNEQYF. The CDR3, as DNA: TGTGCCAGCAGCCAAGATCGCCTAGCGAGCTACAATGAGCAGTACTTC.

This clonotype occurred many times. The rearrangement joins TRBV12-3 or TRBV12-4 to TRBJ2-3; D is uncertain. This CDR3 region has 13 residues. V gave up 2 bases and J gave up 4 bases, with 7 bases separating them. Written as DNA, the CDR3 is TGTGCCAGCAGTTTATTTCGGGCAGATACGCAGTATTTT. It translates to CASSLFRADTQYF.

This clonotype was picked up a small number of times. The chain employs TRBV28 and TRBJ1-1; D gene uncertain. This CDR3 has 13 amino acids. V was clipped by 7 bases and J by 6 bases, with 15 bases between them. The germline V gene encodes CDR1 MDHEN and CDR2 SYDVKM. The CDR3 sequence: CASTLVAPPEAFF. The CDR3 nucleotides are TGTGCCAGCACCCTGGTGGCCCCACCTGAAGCTTTCTTT. The full variable domain, in which reference TRBV28 and TRBJ1-1 provide the parts outside the CDR3, is DVKVTQSSRYLVKRTGEKVFLECVQDMDHENMFWYRQDPGLGLRLIYFSYDVKMKEKGDIPEGYSVSREKKERFSLILESASTNQTSMYLCASTLVAPPEAFFGQGTRLTVV.

Details on this clonotype: A much larger clone lies one base from this, so it may be a read error. The chain employs TRBV29-1 and TRBJ2-1; D ambiguous. V was clipped by 4 bases and J by 1 base, with 11 bases between them. Germline-derived CDR1 and CDR2 are SQVTM and ANQGSEA. The CDR3 runs 14 residues. The CDR3 sequence is CSVVARLSYNEQFF. CDR3 DNA: TGCAGCGTTGTCGCCAGGCTTTCCTACAATGAGCAGTTCTTC.

The J gene is TRBJ1-2, the V gene TRBV12-3 or TRBV12-4; D is perhaps TRBD1 (6 bases). The CDR3 sequence is 12 residues long. V was pared by 2 bases and J by 10 bases, with 11 bases between. The CDR3 here is CASSLPGQYYTF. The CDR3 region has the DNA TGTGCCAGCAGTTTACCAGGACAGTACTACACCTTC.

Comment on this clonotype: Relative to the germline gene, one junction end is altered; a read error may explain this. Here the CDR3 reads CANSFGGTDTQYF. In DNA, the CDR3 is TGTGCCAACAGCTTTGGTGGGACAGATACGCAGTATTTT. The chain employs TRBV7-9 and TRBJ2-3; unclear D gene. Germline loops: CDR1 SEHNR, CDR2 FQNEAQ (reference sequence). The CDR3 spans 13 residues.

Comment on this clonotype: A much larger clone sits a single nucleotide away, making a read error possible. The gene calls are TRBV10-3 and TRBJ2-3; D may be TRBD1 (6 bases). Looked up from germline, CDR1 is ENHRY and CDR2 is SYGVKD. This CDR3 is 14 amino acids long. This CDR3 reads CAITAGMRTDAQYF. The CDR3 nucleotides are TGTGCCATCACGGCGGGTATGCGGACAGATGCGCAGTATTTT.

This clonotype has ten or more counts. This chain uses TRBV7-2 with TRBJ2-7; 7 nucleotides match TRBD2. The CDR3 length is 12 residues. Germline V gene lookup returns CDR1 SGHTA and CDR2 FQGNSA. Trimming at V came to 5 bases and at J to 6 bases, leaving 4 bases not matched to a gene. This CDR3 is CASSRGDVEQYF. Here the CDR3 DNA reads TGTGCCAGCAGCCGGGGGGACGTCGAGCAGTACTTC.